A single sample gave rise to the 5 T cell receptor beta chains below, sequenced in a study of T cells in Graves' hyperthyroidism and ophthalmopathy. Amplification of TCR beta CDR3 regions was performed using RNA transcripts as template. TCR CDR3 underwent first-round RT-PCR with the HTBI primer set. TCRdb redid the calling of the multiplex PCR reads with MiXCR, one entry per CDR3 protein. The repertoire has around 600,000 distinct CDR3 sequences, around 16% of them found once; the top ten carry roughly 3.5%. The source material was blood. These receptors all stem from a woman aged 40-49 years with Graves' ophthalmopathy.

This clonotype has a handful of counts. This rearrangement joins TRBV6-6 to TRBJ1-4, with D maybe TRBD1 (5 bases). Trimming stripped 2 bases from V and 4 bases from J, with 14 bases between. CDR1 and CDR2 from the germline V gene are MNHNY and SVGAGI (reference sequence). The CDR3 spans 16 residues. CDR3 nucleotide sequence: TGTGCCAGCAGTTACAATGTCTGGGGGATTAATGAAAAACTGTTTTTT. This encodes CASSYNVWGINEKLFF.

The sample holds many counts of this clonotype. The chain couples TRBV20-1 to TRBJ2-7; D might be TRBD1 (5 bases). V lost 2 bases and J lost 0, with 23 bases in between. The CDR3 sequence is 18 residues long. Germline lookup yields CDR1 DFQATT and CDR2 SNEGSKA (reference sequence). CDR3 DNA sequence: TGCAGTGCTAGAAGAGCAGGGTTTGGAGAACCGGACTCCTACGAGCAGTACTTC. It is translated as CSARRAGFGEPDSYEQYF.

The chain recombines TRBV7-2 with TRBJ2-2; perhaps TRBD1 as D (6 bases). Germline CDR1 SGHTA, CDR2 FQGNSA. V dropped 2 bases and J dropped 1 base, with 11 bases sitting between them. The CDR3 runs to 16 residues. The CDR3 bases are TGTGCCAGCAGCTTATCTCAGGACAGGAACACCGGGGAGCTGTTTTTT. Amino acids: CASSLSQDRNTGELFF.

Comments on this clonotype: This could be a read error, since a much larger clone is one nucleotide away. The chain has TRBV5-1 and TRBJ1-2; no clear D gene. The CDR3 covers 14 residues. CDR1 and CDR2 from the germline V gene are SGHRS and YFSETQ. DNA of the CDR3: TGCGCCAGCGGCTTGGCCCGGACGGGCTATGGCTACACCTTC. It translates to CASGLARTGYGYTF.

This clonotype was detected many times. V gene TRBV11-2 combines with J gene TRBJ2-1, with 7 bases matching TRBD2. The CDR3 runs 11 residues. Looked up from germline, CDR1 is SGHAT and CDR2 is FQNNGV. The V and J ends lost 8 bases and 9 bases, in that order; junction bases with no gene match: 4. CDR3 in amino acids: CASGGEGEQFF. Written as DNA, the CDR3 is TGTGCCAGCGGCGGGGAGGGTGAGCAGTTCTTC. Full variable domain (rest looked up from reference TRBV11-2 and TRBJ2-1): EAGVAQSPRYKIIEKRQSVAFWCNPISGHATLYWYQQILGQGPKLLIQFQNNGVVDDSQLPKDRFSAERLKGVDSTLKIQPAKLEDSAVYLCASGGEGEQFFGPGTRLTVL.